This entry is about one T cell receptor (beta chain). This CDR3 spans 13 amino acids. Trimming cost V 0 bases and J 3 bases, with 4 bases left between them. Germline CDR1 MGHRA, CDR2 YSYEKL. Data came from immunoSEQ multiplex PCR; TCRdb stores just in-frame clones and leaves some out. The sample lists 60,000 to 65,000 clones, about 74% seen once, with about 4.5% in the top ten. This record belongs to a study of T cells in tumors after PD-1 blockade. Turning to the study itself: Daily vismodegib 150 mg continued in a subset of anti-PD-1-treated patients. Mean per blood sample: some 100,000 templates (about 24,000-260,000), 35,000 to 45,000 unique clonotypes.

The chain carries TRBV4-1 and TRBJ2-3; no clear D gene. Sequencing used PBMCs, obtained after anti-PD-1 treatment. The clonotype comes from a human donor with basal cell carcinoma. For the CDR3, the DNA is TGCGCCAGCAGCCAAGAACCAACAGATACGCAGTATTTT. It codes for CASSQEPTDTQYF.